A single sample gave rise to the 10 T cell receptor beta chains below, sequenced in a study of cytomegalovirus exposure and HLA in healthy donors. Both 60 Vbeta primers and 13 Jbeta primers went into the PCR. TCRdb's copy holds only in-frame clones and misses some; the assay was immunoSEQ multiplex PCR. The data contain 110,000 to 150,000 clones, 84% of them singletons. Material for sequencing was PBMCs. Receptors originate from a boy between 2 and 15 years old in good health and CMV-seronegative.

In this sample, this clone turned up a few times. This chain joins TRBV6-1 and TRBJ1-1; D is unclear. The CDR3 loop spans 14 amino acids. Germline values: CDR1 MNHNS, CDR2 SASEGT. V dropped 2 bases and J dropped 6 bases, with 13 bases sitting between them. CDR3 DNA sequence: TGTGCCAGCAGTGAATTGAGGGTAAACGCTGAAGCTTTCTTT. Protein: CASSELRVNAEAFF.

CDR3 amino acids: CATSSEAGESNEQYF. The CDR3 region has the DNA TGTGCCACCAGCAGTGAAGCGGGAGAGAGCAACGAGCAGTACTTC. V and J are TRBV15 and TRBJ2-7, with 8 bases identical to TRBD2. The trim removed 3 bases at V and 5 bases at J, leaving 9 bases unmatched. The CDR3 is 15 residues long. Germline V CDR1 and CDR2: LNHNV, YYDKDF (reference sequence).

The chain is built from TRBV5-6 and TRBJ2-7, with D unclear. Germline assignment: CDR1 SGHDT and CDR2 YYEEEE. V shed 3 bases and J shed 2 bases, with 12 bases lying between them. The CDR3 has 14 residues. The CDR3, as DNA: TGTGCCAGCAGCTCCGGAGAGGCCACCTACGAGCAGTACTTC. It yields the protein CASSSGEATYEQYF.

The gene calls are TRBV28 and TRBJ1-1; D ambiguous. Germline CDR1 is MDHEN and CDR2 is SYDVKM. There are 12 residues in the CDR3. Trimming stripped 8 bases from V and 1 base from J, with 8 bases between. The CDR3 loop is CASVRQNTEAFF. In nucleotides, the CDR3 is TGTGCCAGCGTGAGGCAGAACACTGAAGCTTTCTTT.

The chain has TRBV28 and TRBJ1-2; D perhaps matches TRBD1 (6 bases). Trimming removed 8 bases from V and 2 bases from J, with 27 bases in between. Germline CDR1 reads MDHEN; CDR2 reads SYDVKM. The CDR3 is made up of 18 amino acids. CDR3 amino acids: CASYDGGGHLKTNYGYTF. CDR3 bases: TGTGCCAGCTACGACGGGGGGGGACACCTAAAAACGAACTATGGCTACACCTTC.

The chain joins TRBV4-3 to TRBJ1-5; 7 bases are shared with TRBD1. The CDR3 sequence is 15 residues long. V lost 4 bases to trimming and J lost 1 base; unmatched junction nucleotides: 4. Germline lookup yields CDR1 LGHNA and CDR2 YSLEER. CDR3 sequence reads: CASSPTGSSNQPQHF. As DNA, the CDR3 is TGCGCCAGCAGCCCGACAGGGTCAAGCAATCAGCCCCAGCATTTT.

V is TRBV7-2 and J is TRBJ2-7, with D unclear. V gave up 0 bases and J gave up 3 bases, with 21 bases separating them. The CDR3 runs to 18 residues. Germline lookup yields CDR1 SGHTA and CDR2 FQGNSA. The CDR3 is CASSLAPLPYKYLYEQYF. The CDR3 DNA follows: TGTGCCAGCAGCTTAGCGCCATTACCTTACAAGTACCTCTACGAGCAGTACTTC.

This clone was seen a handful of times. The chain carries TRBV6-6 and TRBJ2-5; tentatively, D is TRBD2 (6 bases). The CDR3 is made up of 12 amino acids. Germline-derived CDR1 and CDR2 are MNHNY and SVGAGI (reference sequence). The V gene lost 2 bases and the J gene lost 5 bases, with 6 bases spanning the gap. In DNA form, the CDR3 reads TGTGCCAGCAGTTACCGGGGGGAGACCCAGTACTTC. Protein sequence: CASSYRGETQYF.

The V call is TRBV7-2, the J call TRBJ1-4, with D perhaps TRBD1 (6 bases). The CDR3 consists of 14 residues. The germline V and J ends were trimmed by 3 bases and 7 bases, with 12 bases remaining between them. Per germline, CDR1 SGHTA and CDR2 FQGNSA. The CDR3 coding sequence is TGTGCCAGCAGCTTTACAGGGTATGCTGAAAAACTGTTTTTT. Its translation: CASSFTGYAEKLFF.

The chain joins TRBV9 to TRBJ2-7; no definite D call. V was clipped by 3 bases and J by 0 bases, with 13 bases between them. The CDR3 runs 15 residues. Germline V gives CDR1 SGDLS, CDR2 YYNGEE. CDR3 bases: TGTGCCAGCAGCGCAGACCCACGGAGCTCCTACGAGCAGTACTTC. As protein: CASSADPRSSYEQYF.